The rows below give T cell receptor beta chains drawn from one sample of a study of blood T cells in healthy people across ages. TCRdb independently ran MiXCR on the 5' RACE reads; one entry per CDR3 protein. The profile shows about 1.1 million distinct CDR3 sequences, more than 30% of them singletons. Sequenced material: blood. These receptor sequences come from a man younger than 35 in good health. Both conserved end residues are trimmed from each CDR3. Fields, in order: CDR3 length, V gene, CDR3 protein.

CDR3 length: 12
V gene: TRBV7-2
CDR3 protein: ASSFGRASYEQY

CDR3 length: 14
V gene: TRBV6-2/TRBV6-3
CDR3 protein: ASSYSGDHPTDTQY

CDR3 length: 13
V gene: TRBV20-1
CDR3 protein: SARDRRGGADTQY

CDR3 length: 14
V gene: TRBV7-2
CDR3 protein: ASSLGTRGTNEKLF

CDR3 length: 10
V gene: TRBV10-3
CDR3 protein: AISAAGETQY

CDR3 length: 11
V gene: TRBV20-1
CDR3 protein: SAQDSGWTEAF

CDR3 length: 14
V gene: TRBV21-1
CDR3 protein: ASRNWDERGTDTQY

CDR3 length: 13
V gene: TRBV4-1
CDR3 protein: ASSLLGADAVGDT

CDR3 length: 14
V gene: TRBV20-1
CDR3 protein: SARDRGREVVYTQY

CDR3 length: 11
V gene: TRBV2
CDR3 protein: ASSGQHNQPQH

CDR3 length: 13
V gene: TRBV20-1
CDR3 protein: SARDLGLSITEAF

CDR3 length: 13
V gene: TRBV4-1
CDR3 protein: ASSQFEGGGTEAF

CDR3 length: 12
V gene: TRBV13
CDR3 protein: ASSLEEGLETQY

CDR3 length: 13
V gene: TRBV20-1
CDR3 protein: SAREGSGYRGELF

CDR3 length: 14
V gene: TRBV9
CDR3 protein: ASSLSGYNSYNEQF

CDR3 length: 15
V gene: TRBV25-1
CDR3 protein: ASSGTGGPPRNTEAF

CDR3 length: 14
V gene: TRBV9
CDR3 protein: ASSVDPDRGGYGYT

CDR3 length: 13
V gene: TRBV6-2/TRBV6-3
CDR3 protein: ASSRRTGRNEKLF

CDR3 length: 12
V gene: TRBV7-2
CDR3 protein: ASSLTATYNEQY

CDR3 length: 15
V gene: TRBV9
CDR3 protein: ASSVGVRIRGYNEQF

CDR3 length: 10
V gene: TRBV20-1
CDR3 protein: SASPPPNEQF

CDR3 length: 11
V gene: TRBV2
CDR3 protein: ASSDQGSKGQY

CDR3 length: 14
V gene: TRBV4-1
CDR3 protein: ASSTRTGFESPGYT

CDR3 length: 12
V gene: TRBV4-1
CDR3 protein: ASSQGGGEHEQF

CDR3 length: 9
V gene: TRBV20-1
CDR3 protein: SARGKISQY